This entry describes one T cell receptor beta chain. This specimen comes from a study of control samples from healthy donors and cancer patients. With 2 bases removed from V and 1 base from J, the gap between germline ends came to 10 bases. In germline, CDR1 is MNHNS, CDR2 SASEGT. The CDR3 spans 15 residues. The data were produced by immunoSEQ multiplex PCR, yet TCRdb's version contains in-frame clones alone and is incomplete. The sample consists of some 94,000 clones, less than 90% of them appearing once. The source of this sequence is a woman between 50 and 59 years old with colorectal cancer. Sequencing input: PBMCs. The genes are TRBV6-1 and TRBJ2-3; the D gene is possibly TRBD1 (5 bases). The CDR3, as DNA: TGTGCCAGCAGTGAATTTAACAGGCGCACAGATACGCAGTATTTT. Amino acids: CASSEFNRRTDTQYF.